This is a list of T cell receptor beta chains from one sample in a study of Tregs in tolerant kidney transplant recipients. Produced via immunoSEQ multiplex PCR; TCRdb's table is partial and in-frame only. The sample lists 35,000 to 50,000 clones, around 95% seen once, with 0.37% in the top ten. Their antigen targets remain unknown. The sequencing sample was made of Tregs from blood cultured with allogeneic cells. The receptors shown here come from a human donor in good health. Each CDR3 is given with its conserved first and last residue. A D gene is named only where the DNA matches it firmly.

v_call d_call cdr3_length cdr3_aa
TRBV6-6 TRBD2 16 CASSYGTSADTDTQYF
TRBV7-3 - 16 CASSRLQGGNTGELFF
TRBV5-1 - 13 CASSLTGYETQYF
TRBV9 TRBD2 16 CASSSLPGGAAETQYF
TRBV11-2 - 14 CASSFKRSDYEQYF
TRBV5-1 TRBD1 17 CASSLGVTGGYAYEQYF
TRBV5-4 TRBD1 16 CASSPTGGAGNTEAFF
TRBV6-1 - 16 CASSAYRSLNYNEQFF
TRBV5-1 - 16 CASSLGVGGGNTEAFF
TRBV7-6 - 14 CASSFPAVPSEQYF
TRBV7-9 - 16 CASSATGASSGNTIYF
TRBV12-5 - 16 CASAPPAGTTPHEQFF
TRBV9 - 15 CASSVATTGIYEQYF
TRBV11-3 - 15 CASSKNLEGYNEQFF
TRBV21-1 - 16 CASSKGWAGGFYGYTF
TRBV5-5 TRBD1 15 CASSLIQGVSYEQYF
TRBV4-2 TRBD2 15 CASSLPQAGVDEQFF
TRBV30 - 13 CAWDGQWGNTIYF
TRBV19 - 15 CASSIRAENSYGYTF
TRBV6-5 - 12 CASRGGGNTIYF
TRBV4-1 TRBD1 16 CASSQESTGVFYEQYF
TRBV27 - 16 CASSLKVFPNQETQYF
TRBV10-1 - 14 CASSESGFNNEQFF
TRBV7-6 TRBD1 17 CASSLHIGQGRVHGYTF
TRBV5-5 - 15 CASSLTRGEGKTQYF
TRBV25-1 - 14 CASSSLGSGNTIYF
TRBV2 - 11 CAGRPGREQFF
TRBV6-1 - 13 CASSELGSRGYTF
TRBV5-4 TRBD2 14 CASSLRGGSDTQYF
TRBV2 - 14 CASRRLYVGETQYF
TRBV18 TRBD2 17 CASSPSSGRPPYNEQFF
TRBV5-8 - 12 CASGGHTDTQYF
TRBV7-9 - 14 CASSLARAINEQFF
TRBV19 - 14 CASSSWRVRAEAFF
TRBV29-1 TRBD1 16 CSVEARPGQLYNEQFF
TRBV25-1 - 18 CASSEGPVRAKFYTEAFF
TRBV19 TRBD2 14 CASRTSAGSYEQYF
TRBV25-1 - 15 CASTDGGATNEKLFF
TRBV15 - 13 CATSVPSMNEQFF
TRBV7-9 TRBD2 17 CASSSFVSLAATDTQYF
TRBV5-4 TRBD2 16 CASSLRLAGVGETQYF
TRBV5-4 - 14 CASSTGGGGTEAFF
TRBV20-1 - 11 CSATYTYEQYF
TRBV4-1 TRBD1 19 CASSPGPGTGGSLADTQYF
TRBV29-1 - 13 CSARGGEGGEAFF
TRBV18 TRBD2 17 CASSLTTSGGPYNEQFF
TRBV4-2 - 15 CASSQGDGLNTEAFF
TRBV6-6 - 15 CASRLEGRGGNTIYF
TRBV6-5 - 13 CASARGATYEQYF